This T cell receptor (beta chain) was recovered during a study of monozygotic twins with inflammatory bowel disease (dated by TCRdb to between 2018 and 2021). Broadly, across the study: The full study comprised around 28 monozygotic twin pairs: nine German pairs (four IBD-concordant, five IBD-discordant) and 19 IBD-discordant Danish pairs. The search for disease-associated traits relied mainly on comparing IBD patients with their genetically identical healthy co-twins within discordant pairs. Each individual had, on average, about 151 000 unique TCRalpha sequences and 181 000 unique TCRbeta sequences available for analysis.

General study outcomes and caveats: Different T cell subtypes could not be distinguished in the analysis. IBD patients had lower TCRbeta repertoire diversity, measured by the inverse Simpson index, than their healthy co-twins. Fewer clonotypes were shared with other individuals by IBD patients than by healthy twins, most markedly in patients showing signs of disease activity. Repertoire similarity did not differ between concordant and discordant twins, possibly due to limited statistical power. Because patients received different immunosuppressive treatments, the repertoires may have picked up extra background noise and variability between individuals. No single strong signal or clonotype linked to IBD turned up in the results, so the idea that one exists was not supported.

Receptor libraries were prepared by 5' RACE. The input for every TCR library was approximately 3,500 ng of total RNA. For each sample, cDNA synthesis was carried out in eight separate reactions using SMARTScribe reverse transcriptase. During cDNA synthesis, template switching was used to introduce unique molecular identifiers that contained a 6-nucleotide sample barcode. Amplification of TCRalpha and TCRbeta cDNA involved two nested PCRs of roughly 17 and 9 cycles, and each PCR was followed by bead purification. Before amplification, the cDNA was treated with uracil DNA-glycosylase and purified using the QIAquick PCR purification kit. The second PCR added Illumina TruSeq-compatible adapters along with sample-specific barcodes. TapeStation and Qubit were used to check library quality and concentration, and roughly 4.8 ng of each library went into the pool. Pooled libraries were sequenced on an Illumina HiSeq2500 single-index Rapid Run with 2 x 100 bp reads and custom sequencing primers. The authors' pipeline ran thus. UMI-based consensus assembly with MiGEC version 1.2.6 was used to correct PCR and sequencing errors. MiXCR version 2.1.1 was used to carry out V(D)J alignment, clonotype assembly and CDR3 extraction. Gene usage, clonotype sharing and MAIT/NKT TCR abundance were normalised by analysing the top 1000, 10 000 and 20 000 clonotypes per sample. After downsampling to 27 000 UMIs, diversity was calculated as the inverse Simpson index using the vegan R package. Paired Mann-Whitney U tests were applied to discordant twin pairs, with Benjamini-Hochberg correction for multiple testing. TCRdb reprocessed the reads into one record per CDR3 protein sequence, lacking DNA. The V and J calls and clone size are TCRdb's, not the authors'. The table for this sample lists about 43,000 distinct CDR3 sequences. Together, the top ten hold about 4.9% of the sample.

On this clonotype itself: Its antigen target is currently unknown.

From each donor, an approximately 2.5 ml peripheral blood sample was collected into PAXgene tubes and stored at -80 degrees C. Without any T cell sorting, total RNA was extracted from whole blood using the PAXgene blood miRNA kit on an automated QIAcube. Peripheral blood from monozygotic twin pairs, either concordant or discordant for inflammatory bowel disease, underwent deep TCRalpha and TCRbeta repertoire profiling that used unique molecular barcoding. For every twin pair, smoking habits were documented, and each individual was categorised as a current, former or never smoker. Sequences DFQATT (CDR1) and SNEGSKA (CDR2) are obtained from the germline V gene (reference sequence). Inclusive of the bounding cysteine and phenylalanine, the CDR3 is 18 residues long. No DNA is given.

The rearranged chain carries TRBV20-1 and TRBJ2-3; TCRdb returns TRBD1, unconfirmable since there is no DNA. Sequencing was done on a sample of blood. The TCR sequence derives from a human donor with ulcerative colitis or Crohn's disease, or a healthy co-twin of an affected twin (not recorded which). CDR3 protein: CSARDLAPIGGGRDTQYF.